This is a list of T cell receptor beta chains from one sample in a study of T cells in Graves' hyperthyroidism and ophthalmopathy. TCRdb called the multiplex PCR reads again in MiXCR, with one record for every CDR3 protein. The data show hundreds of thousands of distinct CDR3 sequences, less than 25% seen once. Sequenced: blood. The source is a woman aged 25 to 39 with Graves' ophthalmopathy. Each CDR3 is given with its conserved first and last residue. The D gene is left open where the match is weak. Clone size is not always given. Where it is, it says once, few, many or a class for expanded clones.

>15|TRBJ2-7|.|.|TRBV19
CASSISVGATYEQYF
TGTGCCAGTAGCATCAGTGTGGGGGCTACTTACGAGCAGTACTTC
>16|TRBJ1-2|TRBD1|many|TRBV11-2
CASSQGERGPSYGYTF
TGTGCCAGCAGCCAGGGGGAACGCGGCCCTAGCTATGGCTACACCTTC
>14|TRBJ1-5|.|few|TRBV12-3/TRBV12-4
CASSLAHQGQPQHF
TGTGCCAGCAGTTTGGCCCACCAGGGGCAGCCCCAGCATTTT
>14|TRBJ2-2|.|many|TRBV2
CASRLDTNTGELFF
TGTGCCAGCAGACTGGACACGAACACCGGGGAGCTGTTTTTT
>14|TRBJ1-2|TRBD1|few|TRBV10-3
CAITPDRVNYGYTF
TGTGCCATCACCCCGGACAGGGTTAACTATGGCTACACCTTC
>16|TRBJ1-1|TRBD1|few|TRBV18
CASSRGTADLNTEAFF
TGTGCCAGCTCGCGTGGGACAGCCGACTTGAACACTGAAGCTTTCTTT
>13|TRBJ1-2|.|.|TRBV4-1
CASSPAGEYGYTF
TGCGCCAGCAGCCCGGCAGGGGAGTATGGCTACACCTTC
>13|TRBJ2-7|TRBD1|many|TRBV13
CASSTGQGGEQYF
TGTGCCAGCAGCACCGGACAGGGCGGCGAGCAGTACTTC
>13|TRBJ2-5|.|few|TRBV11-2
CASGKLIQETQYF
TGTGCCAGCGGCAAACTGATTCAAGAGACCCAGTACTTC
>12|TRBJ1-1|TRBD1|.|TRBV18
CASSPDRARAFF
TGTGCCAGCTCACCTGACAGGGCCAGAGCTTTCTTT
>15|TRBJ2-7|.|.|TRBV11-2
CASSPDRGFGYEQYF
TGTGCCAGCAGCCCTGATCGGGGCTTCGGGTACGAGCAGTACTTC
>14|TRBJ2-2|.|many|TRBV6-5
CASSSTGNTGELFF
TGTGCCAGCAGTTCTACGGGGAACACCGGGGAGCTGTTTTTT
>16|TRBJ1-3|.|.|TRBV20-1
CSARPDDRRRSDTIYF
TGCAGTGCTAGACCTGACGACAGACGCAGGTCGGACACCATATATTTT
>14|TRBJ2-5|.|many|TRBV6-2/TRBV6-3
CASRPRYREETQYF
TGTGCCAGCAGGCCCCGTTACAGGGAAGAGACCCAGTACTTC
>15|TRBJ2-7|.|few|TRBV4-3
CASSRGHTNLYEQYF
TGCGCCAGCAGCCGAGGACACACGAATCTCTACGAGCAGTACTTC
>15|TRBJ1-2|.|many|TRBV12-3/TRBV12-4
CASSFAGGLNYGYTF
TGTGCCAGCAGTTTTGCCGGCGGCCTTAACTATGGCTACACCTTC
>13|TRBJ1-1|.|many|TRBV6-5
CASSYTRDTEAFF
TGTGCCAGCAGTTACACAAGGGACACTGAAGCTTTCTTT
>14|TRBJ1-2|.|many|TRBV12-3/TRBV12-4
CASSRDGPNYGYTF
TGTGCCAGCTCCCGTGACGGTCCTAACTATGGCTACACCTTC
>13|TRBJ1-2|.|few|TRBV12-3/TRBV12-4
CASSLNAGKGYTF
TGTGCCAGCAGTTTGAACGCGGGGAAAGGCTACACCTTC
>13|TRBJ1-1|.|many|TRBV9
CASSVFQNTEAFF
TGTGCCAGCAGCGTATTCCAAAACACTGAAGCTTTCTTT
>15|TRBJ2-5|TRBD2|many|TRBV11-2
CASSLGRLAQETQYF
TGTGCCAGCAGCTTAGGCAGACTAGCGCAAGAGACCCAGTACTTC
>19|TRBJ2-6|.|once|TRBV19
CASTPLVRGRTSGANVLTF
TGTGCCAGCACCCCTTTGGTGCGTGGCAGAACCTCTGGGGCCAACGTCCTGACTTTC
>14|TRBJ1-5|TRBD1|many|TRBV25-1
CASSAGQGHQPQHF
TGTGCCAGCAGTGCTGGACAGGGACACCAGCCCCAGCATTTT
>16|TRBJ2-5|.|many|TRBV7-2
CASSLGVGAGFETQYF
TGTGCCAGCAGCTTAGGTGTGGGGGCCGGGTTTGAGACCCAGTACTTC
>17|TRBJ2-7|TRBD1|few|TRBV5-1
CASSLAAWGQGIYEQYF
TGCGCCAGCAGCTTGGCGGCGTGGGGACAGGGGATCTACGAGCAGTACTTC
>13|TRBJ2-2|.|many|TRBV29-1
CSVGQVGTGELFF
TGCAGCGTTGGACAGGTTGGGACCGGGGAGCTGTTTTTT
>15|TRBJ2-7|TRBD1|.|TRBV20-1
CSANEPGQGRDEQYF
TGCAGTGCGAACGAACCGGGACAGGGGAGGGACGAGCAGTACTTC
>13|TRBJ2-2|.|many|TRBV30
CAWSNGDTGELFF
TGTGCCTGGAGTAACGGCGACACCGGGGAGCTGTTTTTT